Listed below are T cell receptor beta chains from one sample, sequenced in a study of regulatory T cells in long-lasting Graves disease. TCRdb fed the multiplex PCR reads into MiXCR, producing one record per CDR3 protein. Altogether approximately 490,000 distinct CDR3 sequences are present, 16% being singletons, with the ten largest covering 12%. In addition, the sample was reused for a study of T cells in Graves' hyperthyroidism and ophthalmopathy.

Material: peripheral blood mononuclear cells (PBMCs), obtained at new diagnosis, from a patient treated with antithyroid drugs. These receptors came from a man aged 35 to 55 with Graves disease. The CDR3 runs from the conserved cysteine through the conserved F or W. D genes are given only for firm matches. Size tells how often a clone was seen (once, few, many) or the class of an expanded clone, and some rows leave it out.

size: many; J: TRBJ2-7; D: NA; V: TRBV6-1; CDR3: CASSLNSGSLLSYEQYF; DNA: TGTGCCAGCAGCTTAAATTCAGGGTCACTACTCTCCTACGAGCAGTACTTC
size: NA; J: TRBJ2-4; D: TRBD2; V: TRBV5-4; CDR3: CASSVERDGGKNIQYF; DNA: TGTGCCAGCAGCGTCGAGCGGGATGGTGGCAAAAACATTCAGTACTTC
size: NA; J: TRBJ2-7; D: TRBD2; V: TRBV2; CDR3: CASETGLAGEGEDEQYF; DNA: TGTGCCAGCGAGACGGGACTAGCGGGAGAGGGGGAGGACGAGCAGTACTTC
size: few; J: TRBJ2-4; D: TRBD1; V: TRBV27; CDR3: CASSKTDRVGAKNIQYF; DNA: TGTGCCAGCAGTAAAACGGACAGGGTGGGCGCCAAAAACATTCAGTACTTC
size: NA; J: TRBJ1-2; D: TRBD1; V: TRBV10-3; CDR3: CAISGDRGIANYGYTF; DNA: TGTGCCATCAGTGGGGACAGGGGCATAGCTAACTATGGCTACACCTTC
size: NA; J: TRBJ1-2; D: NA; V: TRBV27; CDR3: CASRDRGEYNYGYTF; DNA: TGTGCCAGCCGCGACAGAGGGGAGTATAACTATGGCTACACCTTC
size: NA; J: TRBJ2-1; D: TRBD2; V: TRBV30; CDR3: CAWSVSSGSEQFF; DNA: TGTGCCTGGAGTGTCTCTAGCGGGAGTGAGCAGTTCTTC
size: many; J: TRBJ1-5; D: NA; V: TRBV20-1; CDR3: CSAQRVGRGFQPQHF; DNA: TGCAGTGCCCAGAGGGTGGGCAGGGGTTTTCAGCCCCAGCATTTT
size: many; J: TRBJ2-1; D: NA; V: TRBV6-5; CDR3: CASSSGHLGDEQFF; DNA: TGTGCCAGCAGTTCGGGACACCTTGGCGATGAGCAGTTCTTC
size: many; J: TRBJ2-7; D: NA; V: TRBV5-1; CDR3: CASSFRGGSYEQYF; DNA: TGCGCCAGCAGCTTTCGGGGAGGATCCTACGAGCAGTACTTC
size: many; J: TRBJ2-1; D: TRBD1; V: TRBV28; CDR3: CASSFPDRDEQFF; DNA: TGTGCCAGCAGTTTCCCTGACAGGGACGAGCAGTTCTTC
size: many; J: TRBJ1-6; D: NA; V: TRBV11-2; CDR3: CASRSDGDSPLHF; DNA: TGTGCCAGCAGATCAGACGGCGATTCACCCCTCCACTTT
size: few; J: TRBJ1-5; D: NA; V: TRBV20-1; CDR3: CSAKTGLSQPQHF; DNA: TGCAGTGCAAAGACAGGTCTTAGTCAGCCCCAGCATTTT
size: many; J: TRBJ2-3; D: TRBD2; V: TRBV3-1; CDR3: CASSQDLAGVLIDTQYF; DNA: TGTGCCAGCAGCCAAGACTTGGCGGGAGTTTTGATAGATACGCAGTATTTT
size: many; J: TRBJ2-7; D: TRBD1; V: TRBV6-1; CDR3: CASSRPGQGSYEQYF; DNA: TGTGCCAGCAGTCGACCGGGACAGGGGTCCTACGAGCAGTACTTC
size: few; J: TRBJ1-1; D: NA; V: TRBV28; CDR3: CASSFFRGGKMNTEAFF; DNA: TGTGCCAGCAGTTTCTTTCGCGGAGGAAAAATGAACACTGAAGCTTTCTTT
size: NA; J: TRBJ1-4; D: NA; V: TRBV29-1; CDR3: CSVDFGTDEKLFF; DNA: TGCAGCGTTGACTTCGGGACGGATGAAAAACTGTTTTTT
size: NA; J: TRBJ2-2; D: TRBD2; V: TRBV7-9; CDR3: CASSDRGRNTGELFF; DNA: TGTGCCAGCAGCGACCGCGGGAGGAACACCGGGGAGCTGTTTTTT
size: NA; J: TRBJ1-3; D: TRBD1; V: TRBV6-1; CDR3: CASAWDRAYTIYF; DNA: TGTGCCAGCGCCTGGGACAGGGCGTACACCATATATTTT
size: many; J: TRBJ2-7; D: NA; V: TRBV12-3/TRBV12-4; CDR3: CASTQGASYEQYF; DNA: TGTGCCAGCACCCAAGGAGCATCCTACGAGCAGTACTTC
size: NA; J: TRBJ2-1; D: TRBD2; V: TRBV6-2/TRBV6-3; CDR3: CACSVTEGLAGVGEQFF; DNA: TGTGCCTGCAGTGTCACCGAGGGACTAGCGGGAGTTGGAGAGCAGTTCTTC
size: many; J: TRBJ2-2; D: TRBD2; V: TRBV5-1; CDR3: CASSPGLAGGRGTGELFF; DNA: TGCGCCAGCAGCCCGGGACTAGCGGGAGGGCGAGGCACCGGGGAGCTGTTTTTT
size: many; J: TRBJ2-3; D: NA; V: TRBV11-2; CDR3: CASSLKVALVTQYF; DNA: TGTGCCAGCAGCTTAAAGGTAGCATTGGTTACGCAGTATTTT
size: NA; J: TRBJ1-6; D: NA; V: TRBV7-2; CDR3: CASSDDRRSTSPLHF; DNA: TGTGCCAGCAGCGACGACAGGAGATCGACTTCACCCCTCCACTTT
size: many; J: TRBJ2-3; D: NA; V: TRBV28; CDR3: CASSSTLTPYTQYF; DNA: TGTGCCAGCAGTTCAACATTAACCCCGTATACGCAGTATTTT
size: few; J: TRBJ2-1; D: NA; V: TRBV6-2/TRBV6-3; CDR3: CASSYERQGNEQFF; DNA: TGTGCCAGCAGTTACGAGCGGCAGGGCAATGAGCAGTTCTTC
size: many; J: TRBJ2-5; D: NA; V: TRBV7-6; CDR3: CASSRQWGTETQYF; DNA: TGTGCCAGCAGCCGGCAATGGGGCACAGAGACCCAGTACTTC
size: many; J: TRBJ2-7; D: TRBD2; V: TRBV20-1; CDR3: CSASSGNYEQYF; DNA: TGCAGTGCGTCTAGCGGGAACTACGAGCAGTACTTC
size: NA; J: TRBJ2-7; D: NA; V: TRBV6-1; CDR3: CASSITPGWGTYF; DNA: TGTGCCAGCAGTATAACCCCAGGGTGGGGGACGTACTTC
size: few; J: TRBJ2-5; D: TRBD2; V: TRBV15; CDR3: CATSRDTSGRGETQYF; DNA: TGTGCCACCAGCAGGGACACTAGCGGGCGAGGGGAGACCCAGTACTTC
size: few; J: TRBJ2-2; D: TRBD1; V: TRBV6-1; CDR3: CASMPGQGPTGELFF; DNA: TGTGCCAGCATGCCGGGACAGGGGCCCACCGGGGAGCTGTTTTTT
size: many; J: TRBJ2-2; D: NA; V: TRBV19; CDR3: CASSIDAGANTGELFF; DNA: TGTGCCAGTAGTATAGATGCGGGTGCGAACACCGGGGAGCTGTTTTTT
size: few; J: TRBJ2-1; D: NA; V: TRBV9; CDR3: CASSVAPNSYNEQFF; DNA: TGTGCCAGCAGCGTAGCGCCTAACTCCTACAATGAGCAGTTCTTC
size: many; J: TRBJ1-5; D: NA; V: TRBV20-1; CDR3: CSATAQGDQPQHF; DNA: TGCAGTGCCACCGCCCAGGGCGATCAGCCCCAGCATTTT
size: many; J: TRBJ2-5; D: NA; V: TRBV10-3; CDR3: CAIRDDQETQYF; DNA: TGTGCCATCAGGGACGACCAAGAGACCCAGTACTTC
size: NA; J: TRBJ2-3; D: TRBD2; V: TRBV4-1; CDR3: CASSRRLAGAGDTQYF; DNA: TGCGCCAGCAGCCGACGACTAGCGGGAGCGGGGGATACGCAGTATTTT
size: many; J: TRBJ2-7; D: TRBD2; V: TRBV5-1; CDR3: CASSSSSGSTHEQYF; DNA: TGCGCCAGCAGCTCCTCTAGCGGGAGTACCCACGAGCAGTACTTC
size: NA; J: TRBJ2-5; D: NA; V: TRBV24-1; CDR3: CATSDSYWETQYF; DNA: TGTGCCACCAGTGATTCGTATTGGGAGACCCAGTACTTC
size: few; J: TRBJ1-5; D: NA; V: TRBV27; CDR3: CASSPLLRGSSNQPQHF; DNA: TGTGCCAGCAGTCCACTCCTCAGGGGTTCTAGCAATCAGCCCCAGCATTTT
size: NA; J: TRBJ1-5; D: TRBD1; V: TRBV5-8; CDR3: CASNQGQKNQPQHF; DNA: TGTGCCAGCAACCAGGGACAGAAAAATCAGCCCCAGCATTTT
size: many; J: TRBJ2-2; D: NA; V: TRBV28; CDR3: CASGYTGELFF; DNA: TGTGCCAGCGGGTACACCGGGGAGCTGTTTTTT
size: many; J: TRBJ2-5; D: NA; V: TRBV28; CDR3: CASSSTYQETQYF; DNA: TGTGCCAGCAGTTCAACGTACCAAGAGACCCAGTACTTC
size: many; J: TRBJ2-2; D: NA; V: TRBV6-5; CDR3: CASSYSSGITGELFF; DNA: TGTGCCAGCAGTTACTCCTCAGGGATCACCGGGGAGCTGTTTTTT
size: NA; J: TRBJ1-6; D: NA; V: TRBV4-1; CDR3: CASSHDPGRYNSPLHF; DNA: TGCGCCAGCAGCCATGACCCGGGACGGTATAATTCACCCCTCCACTTT
size: few; J: TRBJ2-7; D: TRBD1; V: TRBV10-3; CDR3: CAISSGRDSSYEQYF; DNA: TGTGCCATCTCTTCCGGCCGGGACAGCTCCTACGAGCAGTACTTC
size: many; J: TRBJ1-1; D: NA; V: TRBV12-3/TRBV12-4; CDR3: CASSLATEMNTEAFF; DNA: TGTGCCAGCAGTTTAGCGACAGAGATGAACACTGAAGCTTTCTTT
size: few; J: TRBJ2-7; D: NA; V: TRBV5-1; CDR3: CASSLDDSGYEQYF; DNA: TGCGCCAGCAGCTTGGATGATAGCGGTTACGAGCAGTACTTC
size: many; J: TRBJ2-1; D: TRBD2; V: TRBV11-2; CDR3: CASSAGLAGYNEQFF; DNA: TGTGCCAGCAGCGCGGGACTAGCGGGGTACAATGAGCAGTTCTTC
size: NA; J: TRBJ1-5; D: NA; V: TRBV6-5; CDR3: CASSWRRISNQPQHF; DNA: TGTGCCAGCAGTTGGAGACGGATTAGCAATCAGCCCCAGCATTTT